A selection of T cell receptor beta chains follows, all from one sample in a study of T cell repertoires in cytomegalovirus infection. TCRdb itself ran the reads through MiXCR, one entry per CDR3 protein. The data contain around 530,000 distinct CDR3 sequences, 26% of them seen just once; the ten biggest clones take up around 14%. The sample consisted of PBMCs. Every receptor here comes from a human donor in good health (CMV status not recorded). Some clones in this sample may be carry-over from other donors' samples. The CDR3 runs from the conserved cysteine through the conserved F or W. The order of the fields is D gene, J gene, clone size, V gene, CDR3 protein, CDR3 DNA. The D gene is left open where the match is weak. The size entry is marked missing in some rows and otherwise reads once, few, many or a size class.

TRBD2	TRBJ2-3	NA	TRBV6-5	CASRLRLAGVPDTQYF	TGTGCCAGCAGACTAAGACTAGCGGGAGTCCCAGATACGCAGTATTTT
TRBD2	TRBJ2-1	few	TRBV19	CASSVSGIFNEQFF	TGTGCCAGTAGTGTTAGCGGGATCTTCAATGAGCAGTTCTTC
TRBD2	TRBJ2-1	NA	TRBV27	CASRRPGLYNEQFF	TGTGCCAGCAGGCGCCCGGGACTATACAATGAGCAGTTCTTC
NA	TRBJ2-7	many	TRBV7-9	CASSPTRVLYEQYF	TGTGCCAGCAGCCCCACGCGGGTTCTCTACGAGCAGTACTTC
TRBD1	TRBJ1-1	many	TRBV7-2	CASSFDRDYEAFF	TGTGCCAGCAGCTTCGACAGGGATTATGAAGCTTTCTTT
NA	TRBJ2-2	NA	TRBV2	CASSEDHTSNTGELFF	TGTGCCAGCAGTGAAGATCACACCTCGAACACCGGGGAGCTGTTTTTT
TRBD2	TRBJ2-1	many	TRBV7-2	CASSLRLAGGPRYEQFF	TGTGCCAGCAGCTTGAGGCTAGCGGGAGGGCCCAGGTATGAGCAGTTCTTC
TRBD1	TRBJ2-3	NA	TRBV20-1	CSTKGQARDTQYF	TGCAGTACTAAGGGACAGGCCAGGGATACGCAGTATTTT
NA	TRBJ2-7	many	TRBV7-2	CASSLSSRGTGPQYF	TGTGCCAGCAGCTTATCCAGCAGGGGAACAGGCCCTCAGTACTTC
NA	TRBJ1-3	NA	TRBV15	CATSTWGAGNTIYF	TGTGCCACCAGCACTTGGGGCGCGGGAAACACCATATATTTT
NA	TRBJ2-1	many	TRBV7-6	CASSDIVPGEQFF	TGTGCCAGCAGTGACATAGTCCCGGGTGAGCAGTTCTTC
TRBD2	TRBJ2-5	many	TRBV7-8	CASSSPTSGRTSQYF	TGTGCCAGCAGCTCGCCGACTAGCGGGAGGACCTCCCAGTACTTC
NA	TRBJ1-5	many	TRBV7-2	CASSPELLLDQPQHF	TGTGCCAGCAGCCCAGAGCTGCTTCTCGATCAGCCCCAGCATTTT
NA	TRBJ2-7	few	TRBV5-1	CASRPLQGYEQYF	TGCGCCAGCAGGCCACTTCAGGGCTACGAGCAGTACTTC
NA	TRBJ1-1	NA	TRBV14	CASSLGATPRAFF	TGTGCCAGCAGCCTTGGGGCGACCCCAAGAGCTTTCTTT
NA	TRBJ2-3	NA	TRBV11-2	CASSFRGTADTQYF	TGTGCCAGCAGCTTCCGGGGCACGGCAGATACGCAGTATTTT
NA	TRBJ1-3	many	TRBV12-3/TRBV12-4	CASTYSGNTIYF	TGTGCCAGCACCTATTCTGGAAACACCATATATTTT
TRBD1	TRBJ2-5	NA	TRBV23-1	CASTLDRSLETQYF	TGCGCCAGCACCCTGGACAGGAGTTTAGAGACCCAGTACTTC
TRBD2	TRBJ2-3	few	TRBV6-2/TRBV6-3	CASSYPPRVAGVRTDTQYF	TGTGCCAGCAGTTACCCCCCGAGGGTAGCGGGAGTTCGTACAGATACGCAGTATTTT
NA	TRBJ2-7	few	TRBV12-3/TRBV12-4	CASSPAQHKQYF	TGTGCCAGCAGCCCCGCACAGCACAAGCAGTACTTC
NA	TRBJ1-2	NA	TRBV5-1	CASRAVGTDKNYGYTF	TGCGCCAGCAGGGCCGTCGGGACGGACAAGAACTATGGCTACACCTTC
TRBD2	TRBJ2-2	many	TRBV11-2	CASSQTSGRASGELFF	TGTGCCAGCAGCCAAACTAGCGGGAGGGCCTCCGGGGAGCTGTTTTTT
NA	TRBJ1-4	few	TRBV27	CASSLDIRGAPKKLFF	TGTGCCAGCAGCCTCGATATTCGGGGGGCGCCTAAAAAACTGTTTTTT
TRBD2	TRBJ2-7	once	TRBV7-3	CASSLTRTSGHYEQYF	TGTGCCAGCAGCCTTACCCGGACTAGCGGCCACTACGAGCAGTACTTC
NA	TRBJ2-5	NA	TRBV6-5	CASTETGETQYF	TGTGCCAGCACGGAAACGGGTGAGACCCAGTACTTC
NA	TRBJ2-3	many	TRBV24-1	CATGMRGADTQYF	TGTGCCACCGGCATGAGGGGAGCAGATACGCAGTATTTT
NA	TRBJ2-1	few	TRBV11-2	CASSLGGRGWEFF	TGTGCCAGCAGCTTGGGGGGACGGGGATGGGAGTTCTTC
NA	TRBJ1-2	NA	TRBV28	CWVGREDYGYTF	TGTTGGGTCGGCAGGGAGGACTATGGCTACACCTTC
TRBD2	TRBJ2-1	NA	TRBV7-6	CASSRDYYSEQFF	TGTGCTAGCAGCCGGGACTACTACAGTGAGCAGTTCTTC
NA	TRBJ1-6	NA	TRBV24-1	CATSADGIGSPLHF	TGTGCCACCAGCGCGGACGGTATCGGTTCACCCCTCCACTTT
TRBD1	TRBJ2-5	few	TRBV6-6	CATRTGGRETQYF	TGTGCCACCAGGACAGGGGGACGAGAGACCCAGTACTTC
NA	TRBJ1-2	NA	TRBV19	CASSIQRDMYGYTF	TGTGCCAGTAGTATACAGCGTGATATGTATGGCTACACCTTC
TRBD2	TRBJ2-1	NA	TRBV19	CASSTSSGYYNEQFF	TGTGCCAGTAGTACTTCTAGCGGATATTACAATGAGCAGTTCTTC
TRBD2	TRBJ2-1	NA	TRBV15	CATSRRGSGTSYNEQFF	TGTGCCACCAGCAGGCGAGGTAGCGGGACCTCCTACAATGAGCAGTTCTTC
TRBD1	TRBJ1-6	NA	TRBV6-6	CASKGQGNSPLHF	TGTGCCAGCAAGGGACAGGGTAATTCACCCCTCCACTTT
NA	TRBJ2-1	NA	TRBV6-2/TRBV6-3	CASSDRGSRQFF	TGTGCCAGCAGCGACCGAGGAAGTAGGCAGTTCTTC
NA	TRBJ1-2	many	TRBV28	CASSFNYGYTF	TGTGCCAGCAGTTTTAACTATGGCTACACCTTC
TRBD1	TRBJ1-2	many	TRBV7-2	CASRPGQGLVGYTF	TGTGCCAGCAGACCGGGACAGGGGTTGGTTGGCTACACCTTC
NA	TRBJ2-1	NA	TRBV7-9	CASSRRRGEKRRKGDHNEQFF	TGTGCCAGCAGCCGTCGAAGAGGGGAGAAAAGGAGAAAGGGGGATCACAATGAGCAGTTCTTC
TRBD1	TRBJ2-4	NA	TRBV4-1	CASCPWTGTKNIQYF	TGCGCCAGCTGTCCCTGGACAGGGACCAAAAACATTCAGTACTTC
NA	TRBJ2-4	NA	TRBV7-2	CAITVLKGAKNIQYF	TGTGCCATTACGGTCCTAAAAGGGGCCAAAAACATTCAGTACTTC
NA	TRBJ2-5	NA	TRBV4-1	CASSQDLGRLETQYF	TGCGCCAGCAGCCAAGATTTAGGGAGGTTAGAGACCCAGTACTTC